These 31 T cell receptor beta chains were all obtained from the same sample, sequenced in a study of CD4 T cells in relation to SARS-CoV-2 and coronaviruses (dated by TCRdb to 2020 to 2023). Receptor libraries were prepared by the immunoSEQ multiplex PCR assay. TCRdb re-hosts the immuneACCESS table, in-frame sequences only. Its copies lack some clones; in the studies checked, an unresolved V gene accounts for under half of them, and the cause for the rest is not known. For this sample the table gives roughly 20,000 clones, of which roughly four fifths were detected only once. Of the sample, roughly 22% is held by the ten largest clones. These TCRs are of unknown antigen specificity. CD4+ T cells from unexposed donors were collected before the COVID-19 pandemic (2011-2018). The EasySep CD4+ T cell isolation kit was used to isolate CD4+ T cells once the cultures had run for roughly 9 days. The specimen was CD4+ T cells from PBMCs, cultured in vitro. The source is a human donor in good health.

This chain uses TRBV10-3 with TRBJ2-7, with 8 positions matching TRBD2. Germline CDR1 and CDR2: ENHRY and SYGVKD. The CDR3 consists of 17 residues. After removal of 0 bases from V and 2 bases from J, the junction contained 9 bases not matched to a gene. The CDR3 DNA reads as TGTGCCATCAGTGAGTCGACTGTGGAGCGGGAGACCTACGAGCAGTACTTC. Protein sequence: CAISESTVERETYEQYF.

This clone has only a few counts. J is TRBJ2-1 and V is TRBV2; D remains ambiguous. In germline, CDR1 is SNHLY, CDR2 FYNNEI. This CDR3 spans 16 amino acids. Trimming removed 0 bases at V and 0 bases at J, with 9 bases between. The CDR3 protein is CASSEARPPSYNEQFF. CDR3 bases: TGTGCCAGCAGTGAAGCGAGGCCCCCCTCCTACAATGAGCAGTTCTTC.

This chain connects TRBV30 to TRBJ1-3; 7 bases line up with TRBD1. CDR3 length: 13 residues. Germline V gene lookup returns CDR1 GTSNPN and CDR2 SVGIG (reference sequence). With V trimmed by 4 bases and J by 4 bases, 4 bases remained unmatched. The CDR3 spells CAWNRGQGNTIYF. CDR3 nucleotide sequence: TGTGCCTGGAATAGGGGGCAAGGAAACACCATATATTTT. Drawing the rest from reference TRBV30 and TRBJ1-3, the complete variable domain is SQTIHQWPATLVQPVGSPLSLECTVEGTSNPNLYWYRQAAGRGLQLLFYSVGIGQISSEVPQNLSASRPQDRQFILSSKKLLLSDSGFYLCAWNRGQGNTIYFGEGSWLTVV.

The V gene is TRBV7-3, the J gene TRBJ2-2, with 7 bases aligning to TRBD1. The CDR3 has 16 amino acids. Germline trimming cut 0 bases from V and 1 base from J; bases unmatched to any gene: 2. Germline lookup yields CDR1 SGHTA and CDR2 FQGTGA. The CDR3 DNA is TGTGCCAGCAGCTTAACAGGGGGCTGGAACACCGGGGAGCTGTTTTTT. Its protein is CASSLTGGWNTGELFF. The whole variable domain, filled in from reference TRBV7-3 and TRBJ2-2, reads GAGVSQTPSNKVTEKGKYVELRCDPISGHTALYWYRQSLGQGPEFLIYFQGTGAADDSGLPNDRFFAVRPEGSVSTLKIQRTERGDSAVYLCASSLTGGWNTGELFFGEGSRLTVL.

This clone has just one count. CDR3 loop: CASSSTGNEQFF. The CDR3 DNA reads TGTGCCAGCAGCTCGACAGGGAATGAGCAGTTCTTC. This chain joins TRBV11-3 and TRBJ2-1; 7 bases fit TRBD1. The CDR3 sequence is 12 residues long. Germline trimming cut 4 bases from V and 7 bases from J; bases unmatched to any gene: 1. Germline V gene data show CDR1 as SGHNT and CDR2 as YENEEA.

The chain carries TRBV2 and TRBJ2-3; TRBD1 agrees at 9 bases. V dropped 5 bases and J dropped 4; count of bases not matched to a gene: 13. The CDR3 loop spans 17 amino acids. Germline lookup yields CDR1 SNHLY and CDR2 FYNNEI. CDR3 in DNA: TGTGCCAGCAGTTTCAGCTATCGGGACAGGGAATCAGATACGCAGTATTTT. It is translated as CASSFSYRDRESDTQYF. Full variable domain (outside the CDR3, taken from reference TRBV2 and TRBJ2-3): EPEVTQTPSHQVTQMGQEVILRCVPISNHLYFYWYRQILGQKVEFLVSFYNNEISEKSEIFDDQFSVERPDGSNFTLKIRSTKLEDSAMYFCASSFSYRDRESDTQYFGPGTRLTVL.

The chain links TRBV9 to TRBJ1-1; D not certain. The CDR3 runs 15 residues. CDR1 is SGDLS, CDR2 YYNGEE, per germline. With 0 bases removed from V and 6 bases from J, the gap between germline ends came to 15 bases. The CDR3 sequence is CASSVDARVPPEAFF. As DNA, the CDR3 is TGTGCCAGCAGCGTAGACGCAAGGGTCCCGCCTGAAGCTTTCTTT.

The V and J genes are TRBV27 and TRBJ2-7, with D perhaps given as TRBD1 or TRBD2 (5 bases each). The length of the CDR3 is 14 residues. The germline V and J ends were trimmed by 6 bases and 6 bases, with 18 bases remaining between them. Germline V lookup: CDR1 MNHEY, CDR2 SMNVEV (reference sequence). Here the CDR3 DNA reads TGTGCCAGCAGAAATACCGGGACGTCCCGCGAGCAGTACTTC. It encodes CASRNTGTSREQYF.

The rearrangement uses TRBV5-1 and TRBJ2-5; TRBD1 agrees at 9 bases. CDR3 size: 17 residues. Germline assignment: CDR1 SGHRS and CDR2 YFSETQ. V was clipped by 7 bases and J by 5 bases; unmatched bases: 18. The CDR3 here is CASRKNRGRDLGETQYF. The CDR3 bases are TGCGCCAGCCGTAAGAACAGGGGGCGCGACCTTGGGGAGACCCAGTACTTC.

The gene calls are TRBV4-3 and TRBJ2-1; 7 bases are shared with TRBD1. There are 15 residues in the CDR3. V trimming: 4 bases; J trimming: 0 bases; junction bases outside the gene matches: 3. Per the germline V gene, CDR1 is LGHNA and CDR2 is YSLEER. The CDR3 sequence: CASSLGTASYNEQFF. CDR3 coding DNA: TGCGCCAGCAGCCTTGGGACAGCCTCCTACAATGAGCAGTTCTTC.

V and J are TRBV11-1 and TRBJ2-3, with D unresolved. Germline values: CDR1 SGHAT, CDR2 FQDESV (reference sequence). There are 14 residues in the CDR3. V shed 4 bases and J shed 0 bases, with 8 bases lying between them. The CDR3 reads CASSSRTSTDTQYF. The CDR3 coding sequence is TGTGCCAGCAGCTCCCGAACTAGCACAGATACGCAGTATTTT.

The chain combines TRBV2 with TRBJ1-5, with unresolved D. The CDR3 is made up of 12 amino acids. V lost 3 bases and J lost 8, with 8 bases in between. From germline, CDR1 is SNHLY and CDR2 FYNNEI. The CDR3 sequence: CASSDAGKPQHF. The CDR3 DNA reads TGTGCCAGCAGTGACGCGGGTAAGCCCCAGCATTTT. The entire variable domain, with the rest obtained from reference TRBV2 and TRBJ1-5, is as follows: EPEVTQTPSHQVTQMGQEVILRCVPISNHLYFYWYRQILGQKVEFLVSFYNNEISEKSEIFDDQFSVERPDGSNFTLKIRSTKLEDSAMYFCASSDAGKPQHFGDGTRLSIL.

This chain connects TRBV11-3 to TRBJ1-2; a weak D match, TRBD1 (5 bases). Trimming left V 1 base short and J 7 bases short, with 16 bases between. This CDR3 contains 15 residues. Germline assignment: CDR1 SGHNT and CDR2 YENEEA. The CDR3 is CASSLGVRVSLGYTF. The CDR3 DNA reads TGTGCCAGCAGCTTAGGGGTCAGGGTAAGTCTTGGCTACACCTTC. Complete variable domain (other parts from reference TRBV11-3 and TRBJ1-2): EAGVVQSPRYKIIEKKQPVAFWCNPISGHNTLYWYLQNLGQGPELLIRYENEEAVDDSQLPKDRFSAERLKGVDSTLKIQPAELGDSAVYLCASSLGVRVSLGYTFGSGTRLTVV.

The chain uses TRBV14 and TRBJ1-6; D is possibly TRBD1 (6 bases). Germline CDR1 reads SGHDN; CDR2 reads FVKESK. V lost 1 base, J lost 5 bases, and 18 bases lay in between. CDR3 length equals 18 residues. DNA for the CDR3: TGTGCCAGCAGCCAAGGCCTTGAAGGGGGGGGGAATAATTCACCCCTCCACTTT. Its translation is CASSQGLEGGGNNSPLHF.

The J gene is TRBJ1-1, the V gene TRBV7-9, with unresolved D. CDR1 is SEHNR, CDR2 FQNEAQ, per germline (reference sequence). The CDR3 has 14 residues. V was pared by 5 bases and J by 5 bases, with 15 bases between. In DNA, the CDR3 is TGTGCCAGCAGCGCGCGAGGGATGCGGACTGAAGCTTTCTTT. Amino acids: CASSARGMRTEAFF.

This clone came up once. The chain is built from TRBV27 and TRBJ2-7, with 9 bases fitting TRBD1. The CDR3 spans 14 residues. The trim removed 5 bases at V and 4 bases at J, leaving 6 bases unmatched. From germline, CDR1 is MNHEY and CDR2 SMNVEV (reference sequence). The CDR3 sequence is CASSQWTGDYEQYF. CDR3 nucleotide sequence: TGTGCCAGCAGTCAATGGACAGGGGATTACGAGCAGTACTTC.

The chain combines TRBV24-1 with TRBJ2-7; 7 bases map to TRBD2. The V gene's germline CDR1 is KGHDR and CDR2 SFDVKD. With 11 bases clipped from V and 0 bases from J, the junction kept 18 bases outside the gene matches. This CDR3 region has 17 residues. In DNA, the CDR3 is TGTGCCATTACGACCCTCCGGGGGGAGATTTGCTCCTACGAGCAGTACTTC. This translates into CAITTLRGEICSYEQYF.

The chain links TRBV23-1 to TRBJ1-5, with D tentatively TRBD1 (6 bases). TRBV23-1 is an open reading frame whose function is uncertain. This CDR3 contains 16 residues. The V end lost 7 bases, the J end lost 0 bases, and 16 bases lay between the germline ends. CDR3 residues: CASNHGGAYSNQPQHF. The CDR3 nucleotides are TGCGCCAGCAACCACGGGGGGGCTTATAGCAATCAGCCCCAGCATTTT.

The gene calls are TRBV6-5 and TRBJ2-5, with TRBD2 as a possible D gene (5 bases). This CDR3 comprises 13 residues. Germline V gives CDR1 MNHEY, CDR2 SVGAGI. Trimming cost V 5 bases and J 4 bases, with 11 bases left between them. The CDR3, as DNA: TGTGCCAGCAGTAGGAGGACCCGAGAGACCCAGTACTTC. Translating it yields CASSRRTRETQYF.

J is TRBJ2-7 and V is TRBV2; a possible D gene is TRBD2 (6 bases). The germline V and J ends were trimmed by 6 bases and 7 bases, with 22 bases remaining between them. The CDR3 loop spans 15 amino acids. CDR1 and CDR2 from the germline V gene are SNHLY and FYNNEI. The CDR3 reads CASREILATTGEQYF. As DNA, the CDR3 is TGTGCCAGCAGAGAAATACTAGCCACTACCGGGGAGCAGTACTTC.

This clone was detected once. The CDR3 loop is CASSKGPRITSEQYF. The CDR3 region has the DNA TGTGCCAGTAGTAAGGGTCCTAGGATTACCTCCGAGCAGTACTTC. The V call is TRBV19, the J call TRBJ2-7; D unresolved. V shed 4 bases and J shed 6 bases, with 19 bases lying between them. CDR3 length: 15 residues. Germline V CDR1 and CDR2: LNHDA, SQIVND (reference sequence).

V gene TRBV2 combines with J gene TRBJ2-7, with 13 bases that match TRBD2. The CDR3 loop spans 15 amino acids. With 6 bases clipped from V and 2 bases from J, the junction kept 4 bases outside the gene matches. Germline V gives CDR1 SNHLY, CDR2 FYNNEI. The CDR3 nucleotides are TGTGCCAGCAGGGGACTAGCGGGGCTAACCTACGAGCAGTACTTC. Protein: CASRGLAGLTYEQYF.

The V and J genes are TRBV3-1 (or the pseudogene TRBV3-2) and TRBJ2-7; TRBD1 agrees at 9 bases. The V gene's germline CDR1 is LGHDT and CDR2 YNNKEL (reference sequence). V was clipped by 4 bases and J by 3 bases; unmatched bases: 10. The CDR3 spans 16 residues. CDR3 sequence: CASSPSGTGRNYEQYF. The CDR3 region has the DNA TGTGCCAGCAGCCCTTCCGGGACAGGGCGAAACTACGAGCAGTACTTC.

In the case of this clone: A clone one base away is much larger, so this may be a read error. The chain uses TRBV7-2 and TRBJ1-2; D not certain. The CDR3 consists of 12 residues. CDR1 is SGHTA, CDR2 FQGNSA, per germline. V lost 1 base, J lost 6 bases, and 6 bases lay in between. This chain's CDR3 is CASSLEGNGYTF. The DNA for the CDR3 is TGTGCCAGCAGCTTAGAAGGGAATGGCTACACCTTC.

J is TRBJ2-7 and V is TRBV11-2, with D uncertain. CDR3 length equals 14 residues. V gave up 7 bases and J gave up 5 bases, with 18 bases separating them. CDR1 SGHAT and CDR2 FQNNGV come from the germline V gene. The DNA for the CDR3 is TGTGCCAGCATCATGAGACGGCCCCCCGACGAGCAGTACTTC. This encodes CASIMRRPPDEQYF.

The J gene is TRBJ2-2, the V gene TRBV3-1 (or the pseudogene TRBV3-2); TRBD2 matches at 8 bases. CDR3 length equals 15 residues. Germline V CDR1 and CDR2: LGHDT, YNNKEL (reference sequence). Trimming at V came to 6 bases and at J to 0 bases, leaving 3 bases not matched to a gene. The CDR3 loop is CASSPGGANTGELFF. The CDR3 DNA follows: TGTGCCAGCAGTCCGGGGGGGGCGAACACCGGGGAGCTGTTTTTT.

This clone appeared a single time. In nucleotides, the CDR3 is TGTGCCAGCAGCACCCTAGCGGGAGGGCCCCAAGAGACCCAGTACTTC. The encoded protein is CASSTLAGGPQETQYF. The rearrangement joins TRBV9 to TRBJ2-5; 12 positions agree with TRBD2. CDR1 and CDR2 (germline): SGDLS, YYNGEE. This CDR3 contains 16 residues. J was trimmed by 1 base and V by 4 bases; bases with no gene match: 5.

The chain is built from TRBV5-6 and TRBJ1-4; the D gene is possibly TRBD1 (5 bases). This CDR3 spans 17 amino acids. V was pared by 0 bases and J by 3 bases, with 15 bases between. Germline CDR1 and CDR2: SGHDT and YYEEEE. The CDR3 is CASSLGVGTGPNEKLFF. The CDR3 nucleotides are TGTGCCAGCAGCTTGGGTGTTGGGACTGGACCTAATGAAAAACTGTTTTTT.

The chain links TRBV12-5 to TRBJ2-1, with unresolved D. Germline loops: CDR1 LGHNT, CDR2 FRNRAP. The CDR3 runs 15 residues. The V end lost 2 bases, the J end lost 0 bases, and 8 bases lay between the germline ends. The CDR3 nucleotides are TGTGCTAGTGGTTTGAGAGTAAGCTCCTACAATGAGCAGTTCTTC. This sequence encodes CASGLRVSSYNEQFF. Complete variable domain (other parts from reference TRBV12-5 and TRBJ2-1): DARVTQTPRHKVTEMGQEVTMRCQPILGHNTVFWYRQTMMQGLELLAYFRNRAPLDDSGMPKDRFSAEMPDATLATLKIQPSEPRDSAVYFCASGLRVSSYNEQFFGPGTRLTVL.

This clone showed up just once. The V and J genes are TRBV19 and TRBJ2-7, with a weak D call TRBD1 (5 bases). CDR1 is LNHDA, CDR2 SQIVND, per germline (reference sequence). V was shortened by 5 bases and J by 0 bases, with 14 bases between the two germline ends. This CDR3 is 15 amino acids long. CDR3 DNA sequence: TGTGCCAGTAGTCCCCGCCCCGACAGCTCCTACGAGCAGTACTTC. This codes for CASSPRPDSSYEQYF.

The chain has TRBV30 and TRBJ2-7; D gene unclear. The ends were cut back, 2 bases at V and 8 bases at J, with 13 bases in the middle. This CDR3 contains 12 residues. Germline V gene sequence: CDR1 GTSNPN, CDR2 SVGIG (reference sequence). The CDR3 is CAWSLTRFQQYF. CDR3 DNA: TGTGCCTGGAGTCTTACACGGTTTCAGCAGTACTTC.